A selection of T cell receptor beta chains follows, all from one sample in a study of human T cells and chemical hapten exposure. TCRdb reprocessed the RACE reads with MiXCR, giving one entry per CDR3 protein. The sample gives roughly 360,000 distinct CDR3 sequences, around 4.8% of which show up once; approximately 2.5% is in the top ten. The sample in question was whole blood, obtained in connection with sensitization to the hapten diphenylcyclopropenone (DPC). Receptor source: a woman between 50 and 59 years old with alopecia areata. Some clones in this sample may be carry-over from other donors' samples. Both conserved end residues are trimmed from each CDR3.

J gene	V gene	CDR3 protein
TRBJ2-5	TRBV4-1	ASSQPGLAKETQY
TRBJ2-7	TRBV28	ASSLRLAGYYEQY
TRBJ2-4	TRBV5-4	ASSFPPGNIQY
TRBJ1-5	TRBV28	ASSLETSSNQPQH
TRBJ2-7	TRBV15	APPDEQY
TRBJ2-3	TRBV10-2	ASSRPEADTQY
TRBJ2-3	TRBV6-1	ASSESIASSTDTQY
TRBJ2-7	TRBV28	ASSLVGGARREQY
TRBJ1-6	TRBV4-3	ASSQDLPFRGTNSPLH
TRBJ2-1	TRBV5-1	ASSLRGDLYNEQF
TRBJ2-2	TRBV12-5	ASGHGAGELF
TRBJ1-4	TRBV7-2	ASSLWSTEKLF
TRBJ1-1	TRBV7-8	ASSLMFSTEAF
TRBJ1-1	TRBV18	ASSPNRNTEAF
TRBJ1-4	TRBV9	ASSVGMANEKLF
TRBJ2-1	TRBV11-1	ASSLSGGFYNEQF
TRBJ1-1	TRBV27	ASSPGVQVTEAF
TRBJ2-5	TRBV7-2	ASSPSTGYRETQY
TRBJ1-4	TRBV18	ASSPTPMGEKLF
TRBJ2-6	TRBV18	ASSSRQGQGVLVLT
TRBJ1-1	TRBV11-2	ASSRYQGTEAF
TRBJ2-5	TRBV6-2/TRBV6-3	ASKPGLGVETQY
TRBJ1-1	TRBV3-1	ASNRGNTEAF
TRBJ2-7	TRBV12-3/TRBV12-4	ASSLTSGSHEQY
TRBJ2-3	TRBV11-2	ASSLDLWDTQY
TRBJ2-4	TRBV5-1	ASSPNLDTAKNIQY
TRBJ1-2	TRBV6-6	ASTGTGSIYGYT